This T cell receptor beta chain was identified in a study of OX40 agonist ivuxolimab in advanced cancers. Study background: Dose-escalation subjects each had hepatocellular carcinoma, melanoma, renal cell or head and neck cancer. Whole-study findings and limits: Still undetermined is the antigen specificity of the expanded peripheral T cells.

As for this clone: Its antigen remains unknown.

TCRdb keeps only in-frame clones here, not all; method: immunoSEQ multiplex PCR. The table records about 90,000 clones, roughly 93% of them present only once. The germline gives CDR1 MNHNS, CDR2 SASEGT. The CDR3 totals 13 residues. The V gene end was trimmed by 1 base and the J gene end by 11 bases; junction bases not matched to a gene: 4. Sequencing was performed on CD4+ or CD8+ T cells sorted from blood, taken in a trial of the OX40 agonist ivuxolimab. The receptor's source is an adult with an advanced solid tumor such as melanoma, head and neck, liver or kidney cancer. V gene TRBV6-1 combines with J gene TRBJ2-1, with TRBD1 matching 8 bases. This CDR3 reads CASSEGGDRKQFF. The CDR3, as DNA: TGTGCCAGCAGTGAAGGGGGGGACAGGAAGCAGTTCTTC.